Listed here are 21 T cell receptor beta chains from one sample, sequenced in a study of T cell repertoires in cytomegalovirus infection. TCRdb re-derived calls from the reads in MiXCR, one entry per CDR3 protein. This sample has approximately 1,000,000 distinct CDR3 sequences, with less than 35% found just once. These receptors' antigens are unknown. This material consisted of cultured CD8+ T cells from PBMCs, taken from culture after CMV antigen stimulation. The source of these receptors is a human donor in good health (CMV status not recorded). Some clones in this sample may be carry-over from other donors' samples.

This chain connects TRBV27 to TRBJ2-2; D tentatively reads TRBD1 or TRBD2 (6 bases each). This CDR3 is 16 amino acids long. Germline CDR1 and CDR2: MNHEY and SMNVEV (reference sequence). V was clipped by 2 bases and J by 5 bases, with 15 bases between them. DNA of the CDR3: TGTGCCAGCAGTTTAATGGGTGGGGGGCGGACCGGGGAGCTGTTTTTT. It is translated as CASSLMGGGRTGELFF.

This sequence joins TRBV27 and TRBJ2-5; no firm D call. Trimming cost V 6 bases and J 0 bases, with 11 bases left between them. The CDR3 is 14 residues long. Germline CDR1 MNHEY, CDR2 SMNVEV (reference sequence). CDR3 amino acids: CASRDRTYQETQYF. The DNA of the CDR3 is TGTGCCAGCAGGGACCGAACATACCAAGAGACCCAGTACTTC.

This clonotype was seen only a few times. This chain uses TRBV6-1 with TRBJ2-3, with TRBD2 matching 8 bases. The CDR3 loop spans 17 amino acids. The junction had 9 bases not matched to a gene; V was cut back by 2 bases and J by 2 bases. Germline V gene sequence: CDR1 MNHNS, CDR2 SASEGT. The CDR3 DNA follows: TGTGCCAGCAGTGAAAGGTTAGGGCGGGGGGACACAGATACGCAGTATTTT. This encodes CASSERLGRGDTDTQYF.

The chain links TRBV19 to TRBJ2-1; 7 positions match TRBD1. The CDR3 is 14 residues long. V gave up 9 bases and J gave up 7 bases; unmatched junction bases: 12. Germline assignment: CDR1 LNHDA and CDR2 SQIVND (reference sequence). CDR3 sequence reads: CASRTPRQGNEQFF. The CDR3 region has the DNA TGTGCCAGCCGGACACCGCGACAGGGAAATGAGCAGTTCTTC.

This clonotype has ten or more counts. The chain is built from TRBV7-2 and TRBJ2-2; D might be TRBD1 (5 bases). The germline V gene has CDR1 SGHTA and CDR2 FQGNSA. V was trimmed by 5 bases and J by 7 bases, leaving 17 bases between them. This CDR3 has 15 residues. For the CDR3, the DNA is TGTGCCAGCAGCCCGGACACTGGTGCTGGCGGGGAGCTGTTTTTT. Encoded protein: CASSPDTGAGGELFF.

The CDR3 sequence: CATSRDLQGNEQFF. CDR3 bases: TGTGCCACCAGCAGAGATTTACAGGGGAATGAGCAGTTCTTC. The chain is built from TRBV15 and TRBJ2-1, with 7 bases lining up with TRBD1. CDR1 and CDR2 (germline): LNHNV, YYDKDF (reference sequence). Losses at the gene ends were 0 bases for V and 7 bases for J; bases not matched to a gene: 3. The CDR3 extends over 14 amino acids.

As regards this clonotype: One base away lies a much larger clone, so this may be a sequencing read error. The chain uses TRBV7-2 and TRBJ2-7, with D maybe TRBD2 (6 bases). The CDR3 contains 20 residues. Per the germline V gene, CDR1 is SGHTA and CDR2 is FQGNSA. The CDR3 loop reads CASGLGHHRTRDFLLGEQYF. The CDR3 nucleotides read TGTGCCAGCGGCTTAGGACATCATAGGACCCGGGACTTTTTATTAGGCGAGCAGTACTTC.

The chain links TRBV7-4 to TRBJ2-1, with 13 bases matching TRBD2. From germline, CDR1 is SGHVT and CDR2 SQSDAQ. CDR3 length: 16 residues. V gave up 5 bases and J gave up 4 bases; unmatched junction bases: 5. The DNA for the CDR3 is TGTGCCAGCAGCACGACGGGACTAGCGGGGTACAATGAGCAGTTCTTC. This sequence encodes CASSTTGLAGYNEQFF.

The genes are TRBV6-6 and TRBJ1-3; TRBD1 matches at 10 bases. The CDR3 is made up of 16 amino acids. Germline V gives CDR1 MNHNY, CDR2 SVGAGI (reference sequence). Losses at the gene ends were 6 bases for V and 2 bases for J; bases not matched to a gene: 7. The CDR3 reads CASSAGTGAAGNTIYF. CDR3 in DNA: TGTGCCAGCAGCGCCGGGACAGGGGCTGCTGGAAACACCATATATTTT.

V usage is TRBV11-2 and J usage is TRBJ2-5; 10 nucleotides agree with TRBD2. V shed 5 bases, J shed 4 bases, and the junction held 7 bases outside the gene matches. This CDR3 spans 15 amino acids. CDR1 and CDR2 (germline): SGHAT, FQNNGV. CDR3 nucleotides: TGTGCCAGCAGCGGAGCGGGGGGGGGCGGAGAGACCCAGTACTTC. Translation gives CASSGAGGGGETQYF. The entire variable domain, with the rest obtained from reference TRBV11-2 and TRBJ2-5, is as follows: EAGVAQSPRYKIIEKRQSVAFWCNPISGHATLYWYQQILGQGPKLLIQFQNNGVVDDSQLPKDRFSAERLKGVDSTLKIQPAKLEDSAVYLCASSGAGGGGETQYFGPGTRLLVL.

A note on this clonotype: This may come from a read error, since a much larger clone is one base off. V is TRBV7-6 and J is TRBJ2-1; TRBD1 matches at 7 bases. This CDR3 contains 15 residues. Germline loops: CDR1 SGHVS, CDR2 FNYEAQ. The CDR3 DNA reads TGTGCCAACAGCCCGACAGGGATTGGGTACAATGAGCAGTTCTTC. It translates to CANSPTGIGYNEQFF.

The genes are TRBV28 and TRBJ1-1; tentative D call: TRBD1 (5 bases). Germline V gene sequence: CDR1 MDHEN, CDR2 SYDVKM. Trimming stripped 5 bases from V and 6 bases from J, with 7 bases between. The CDR3 is made up of 11 amino acids. The CDR3 DNA sequence: TGTGCCAGCAGTGTGACAGCTGAAGCTTTCTTT. This codes for CASSVTAEAFF.

The J gene is TRBJ2-1, the V gene TRBV4-3; 12 bases agree with TRBD2. V shed 3 bases and J 1 base; nucleotides not matched to a gene: 10. There are 19 residues in the CDR3. Germline CDR1 is LGHNA and CDR2 is YSLEER. CDR3 bases: TGCGCCAGCAGCCAGCTCCCCCCGACTAGCGGGAGTTCCTACAATGAGCAGTTCTTC. Its translation: CASSQLPPTSGSSYNEQFF.

The chain uses TRBV20-1 and TRBJ2-3; a possible D gene is TRBD2 (7 bases). The CDR3 runs 13 residues. Germline V gene sequence: CDR1 DFQATT, CDR2 SNEGSKA (reference sequence). Deletions cut 8 bases from V and 3 bases from J, with 15 bases between. The CDR3 loop is CSQAGAFTDTQYF. The CDR3 DNA reads TGCAGTCAGGCGGGGGCCTTTACAGATACGCAGTATTTT.

For this clonotype: At one end the junction does not follow the germline gene, possibly because of a read error. The chain combines TRBV4-1 with TRBJ2-3; the D gene is possibly TRBD2 (6 bases). Germline CDR1 MGHRA, CDR2 YSYEKL. The CDR3 length is 16 residues. As DNA, the CDR3 is TGCGCCAACAGCCAAATCGGGGGTTTGGGCACAGATACGCAGTATTTT. Its translation: CANSQIGGLGTDTQYF.

V usage is TRBV5-1 and J usage is TRBJ1-1; D is perhaps TRBD1 (5 bases). Germline CDR1 SGHRS, CDR2 YFSETQ. V shed 0 bases and J shed 5 bases, with 14 bases lying between them. This CDR3 comprises 15 residues. The CDR3 spells CASSLAPGAGTEAFF. The CDR3 DNA sequence: TGCGCCAGCAGCTTGGCCCCGGGAGCAGGGACTGAAGCTTTCTTT.

The chain couples TRBV7-7 to TRBJ2-1; D gene uncertain. Trimming took 5 bases from V and 4 from J, leaving 15 bases between them. The CDR3 covers 15 residues. CDR1 is SSHAT and CDR2 is FNYEAQ in the germline V gene (reference sequence). The CDR3 protein is CASSAVEAQYNEQFF. CDR3 coding DNA: TGTGCCAGCAGCGCAGTCGAAGCTCAGTACAATGAGCAGTTCTTC.

As regards this clonotype: One end of the junction is discordant with germline, which a read error may explain. The chain uses TRBV28 and TRBJ1-2; TRBD1 matches 7 bases. Germline values: CDR1 MDHEN, CDR2 SYDVKM. The CDR3 runs 16 residues. This CDR3 is CASSSPRQGIHYGYIF. The CDR3, as DNA: TGTGCCAGCAGTTCACCGAGACAGGGCATTCACTATGGCTACATCTTC.

This clonotype has only a few counts. The chain employs TRBV25-1 and TRBJ1-6; maybe TRBD1 (5 bases). V shed 2 bases and J shed 11 bases, with 13 bases lying between them. Germline CDR1 and CDR2: MGHDK and SYGVNS. CDR3 length equals 14 residues. The CDR3 DNA follows: TGTGCCAGCAGTGAAGGGGACTGGATGGCACCCCTCCACTTT. Its translation is CASSEGDWMAPLHF.

In its sample, this clonotype was seen a few times. V is TRBV4-3 and J is TRBJ1-3; the match to TRBD1 covers 7 bases. J was trimmed by 0 bases and V by 5 bases; bases with no gene match: 7. Germline V gene data show CDR1 as LGHNA and CDR2 as YSLEER. This CDR3 contains 16 residues. Here the CDR3 reads CASSSGQPLSGNTIYF. The CDR3 DNA reads as TGCGCCAGCAGCTCGGGACAGCCCCTCTCTGGAAACACCATATATTTT.

This clonotype has a handful of counts. The chain links TRBV27 to TRBJ1-5; tentative D call: TRBD1 (6 bases). The CDR3 runs 13 residues. Germline V gene data show CDR1 as MNHEY and CDR2 as SMNVEV (reference sequence). V was clipped by 7 bases and J by 3 bases, with 10 bases between them. CDR3 residues: CASKGQLNQPQHF. The CDR3 DNA follows: TGTGCCAGCAAAGGACAGCTCAATCAGCCCCAGCATTTT.